The following is a T cell receptor beta chain sequence with its context. In the authors' methods: Quantification of nucleated cells was approximated via reference gene primer amplification. The data were produced by immunoSEQ multiplex PCR, yet TCRdb's version contains in-frame clones alone and is incomplete. The DNA was the basis for D and trimming; V, J and clone size are from that table. Of about 280,000 clones in the sample, around 85% were seen once. This entry comes from a study of blood T cell repertoires in COVID-19. Study as a whole: Donors in the United States, Italy and Spain gave samples during acute or convalescent COVID-19. T cells, B-cell-depleted T cells, or PBMCs supplied cDNA or gDNA.

This CDR3 is built from 15 residues. Germline CDR1 and CDR2: KGHSH and LQKENI. V dropped 3 bases and J dropped 2 bases, with 14 bases sitting between them. This receptor was identified in a man aged 50-59 years with active or convalescent COVID-19. This chain connects TRBV18 to TRBJ2-7, with D possibly being TRBD1 (6 bases). The sample was peripheral blood. The CDR3 DNA reads as TGTGCCAGCTCACCTCCGGGGCCAGGGGCCTACGAGCAGTACTTC. As protein: CASSPPGPGAYEQYF.